This record covers a single TCR beta chain. Its cognate antigen is unknown. Germline CDR1 ENHRY, CDR2 SYGVKD. V was trimmed by 11 bases and J by 0 bases, leaving 11 bases between them. This CDR3 is built from 13 residues. The entry originates in a study of T cell responses to AZD1222 COVID-19 vaccine. Findings and limits, study-wide: No day 14 peak samples; only post-peak repertoires were characterized. It was only 6 or 7 AZD1222 recipients who were seropositive at baseline.

TCRdb's copy holds only in-frame clones and misses some; the assay was immunoSEQ multiplex PCR. In the table there are more than 110,000 clones, 80% to 90% of which are singletons. This TCR was recovered from an adult in good health. The chain has TRBV10-3 and TRBJ1-5; D is unresolved. The sequences come from peripheral blood, collected on day 0 of AZD1222 vaccination. The CDR3 spells CAARSYSNQPQHF. Written as DNA, the CDR3 is TGTGCCGCCAGAAGCTATAGCAATCAGCCCCAGCATTTT.